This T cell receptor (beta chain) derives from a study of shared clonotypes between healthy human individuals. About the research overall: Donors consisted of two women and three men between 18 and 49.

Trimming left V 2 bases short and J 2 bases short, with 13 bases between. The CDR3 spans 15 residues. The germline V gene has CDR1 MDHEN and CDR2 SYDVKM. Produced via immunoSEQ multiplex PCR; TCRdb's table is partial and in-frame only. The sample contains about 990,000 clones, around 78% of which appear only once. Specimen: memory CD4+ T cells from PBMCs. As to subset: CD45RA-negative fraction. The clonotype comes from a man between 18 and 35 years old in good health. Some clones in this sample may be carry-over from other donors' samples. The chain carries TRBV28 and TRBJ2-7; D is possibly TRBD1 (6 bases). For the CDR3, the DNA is TGTGCCAGCAGTTTAGATAACAGGGTCGCCTACGAGCAGTACTTC. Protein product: CASSLDNRVAYEQYF.